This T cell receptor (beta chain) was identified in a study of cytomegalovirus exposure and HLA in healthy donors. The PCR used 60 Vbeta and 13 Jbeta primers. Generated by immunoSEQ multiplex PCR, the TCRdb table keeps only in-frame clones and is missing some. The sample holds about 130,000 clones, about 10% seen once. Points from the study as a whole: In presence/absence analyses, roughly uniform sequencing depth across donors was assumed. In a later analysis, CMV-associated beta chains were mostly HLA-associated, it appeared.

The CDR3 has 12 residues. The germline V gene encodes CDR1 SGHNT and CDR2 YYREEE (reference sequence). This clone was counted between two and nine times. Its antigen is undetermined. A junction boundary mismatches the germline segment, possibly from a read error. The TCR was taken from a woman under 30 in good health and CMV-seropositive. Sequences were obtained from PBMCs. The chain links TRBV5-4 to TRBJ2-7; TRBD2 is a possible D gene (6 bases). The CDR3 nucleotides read TGTGCCAGCAGCTCCCTGGGGGGTGAGCGTAACTTC. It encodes CASSSLGGERNF.